Below, one T cell receptor (beta chain) is given with its context. The ends lost 6 bases at V and 4 bases at J; junction bases unmatched: 3. This CDR3 region has 14 residues. The V gene's germline CDR1 is LNHDA and CDR2 SQIVND (reference sequence). These data originate in a study of OX40 agonist ivuxolimab in advanced cancers. The data were produced by immunoSEQ multiplex PCR, yet TCRdb's version contains in-frame clones alone and is incomplete. The sample yields some 61,000 clones, 70% to 90% seen once. This receptor was obtained from an adult with an advanced solid tumor such as melanoma, head and neck, liver or kidney cancer. The chain uses TRBV19 and TRBJ2-6; 7 nucleotides align to TRBD1. Sequenced material: CD4+ or CD8+ T cells sorted from blood, taken in a trial of the OX40 agonist ivuxolimab. CDR3 sequence reads: CASRQGRGANVLTF. The CDR3 region has the DNA TGTGCCAGTAGACAGGGGAGAGGGGCCAACGTCCTGACTTTC.